This TCR beta chain was profiled in a study of blood T cell repertoires in COVID-19. Study in general: PBMCs, B-cell-depleted T cells, or T cells were the source of the cDNA or gDNA that made up the material.

The germline V gene encodes CDR1 WNHNN and CDR2 SYGVQD (reference sequence). The CDR3 runs 16 residues. Trimming left V 7 bases short and J 1 base short, with 17 bases between. Assay used: immunoSEQ multiplex PCR; TCRdb lists only in-frame clones, some missing. The table has about 150,000 clones, more than 85% seen once. The material sequenced was peripheral blood. J is TRBJ1-3 and V is TRBV10-1; D remains ambiguous. The receptor was isolated from a man aged 60 to 69 with active or convalescent COVID-19. The CDR3 sequence is CASTLFNRDSGNTIYF. The CDR3 DNA follows: TGCGCCAGCACACTGTTTAACCGGGATTCTGGAAACACCATATATTTT.